The clone carrying this T cell receptor (beta chain) occurred a few times. Its matching antigen is unknown. The entry originates in a study of CD8 T cells in ankylosing spondylitis. Study-wide points: As for the disease-linked clones, they showed a CD8+ phenotype and occurred at relatively low frequencies in peripheral blood.

Between the trimmed V and J ends, which lost 4 bases and 7 bases, there was a span of 17 bases. This CDR3 is 15 amino acids long. Germline values: CDR1 SGHTA, CDR2 FQGNSA. Library preparation for TCR beta used quantitative 5'-RACE with molecular barcodes. TCRdb passed the 5' RACE reads through MiXCR, listing each CDR3 protein once. This sample carries about 250,000 distinct CDR3 sequences, approximately 10% of them seen once, and the ten largest clones take less than 3%. Sequences were obtained from blood, either unsorted or a sorted T cell fraction (not recorded which). The TCR originated in a male donor with ankylosing spondylitis or in good health (not recorded which). V gene TRBV7-2 combines with J gene TRBJ2-1; possibly TRBD1 or TRBD2 for D (5 bases each). The DNA of the CDR3 is TGTGCCAGCAGCTGGGCCGGGTTTGAGGGGAATGAGCAGTTCTTC. As protein: CASSWAGFEGNEQFF.